The 9 T cell receptor beta chains presented below share a single source sample, sequenced in a study of blood T cell repertoires in COVID-19. Measured with immunoSEQ multiplex PCR; TCRdb has only the in-frame clones, and not every one. This sample has some 90,000 clones, with approximately 86% found just once. Sequenced input: peripheral blood. The origin of the receptors is a woman aged 80 or over with acute or convalescent COVID-19.

V usage is TRBV27 and J usage is TRBJ1-6; TRBD1 matches at 10 bases. The J segment lost 4 bases and the V segment lost 5 bases, leaving 5 bases of the junction unmatched. Germline V gene lookup returns CDR1 MNHEY and CDR2 SMNVEV (reference sequence). The CDR3 covers 16 residues. CDR3 coding DNA: TGTGCCAGCAGTCCGATGGGACAGGGGTATAATTCACCCCTCCACTTT. Protein: CASSPMGQGYNSPLHF.

The rearrangement uses TRBV6-2 or TRBV6-3 and TRBJ2-7; tentatively, D is TRBD1 (6 bases). The CDR3 runs 12 residues. V lost 6 bases, J lost 7 bases, and 13 bases lay in between. Per germline, CDR1 MNHEY and CDR2 SVGEGT. Here the CDR3 DNA reads TGTGCCAGCAGCAACACCCAGGGGGAGCAGTACTTC. Translated: CASSNTQGEQYF.

This chain links TRBV25-1 with TRBJ2-7; a weak D match, TRBD2 (5 bases). The CDR3 spans 12 residues. Trimming shortened V by 8 bases and J by 3 bases, and 11 bases separated the two germline ends. CDR1 and CDR2 from the germline V gene are MGHDK and SYGVNS. The DNA of the CDR3 is TGTGCCAGCTCCACCGGGGTCTACGAGCAGTACTTC. Amino acid sequence: CASSTGVYEQYF.

The chain uses TRBV29-1 and TRBJ2-3; TRBD1 aligns across 8 bases. J gave up 3 bases and V 6 bases, and 11 bases lay outside the gene matches. CDR3 length: 15 amino acids. CDR1 and CDR2 from the germline V gene are SQVTM and ANQGSEA. CDR3: CSVRGRGIRTDTQYF. The CDR3 DNA is TGCAGCGTCAGGGGGCGAGGAATTAGAACAGATACGCAGTATTTT.

The V call is TRBV4-1, the J call TRBJ1-5; TRBD1 might be the D (6 bases). Trimming took off 1 base at V and 5 bases at J, with 12 bases between the two ends. From germline, CDR1 is MGHRA and CDR2 YSYEKL. This CDR3 contains 15 residues. CDR3 sequence reads: CASSQAAGVDQPQHF. The CDR3 DNA reads TGCGCCAGCAGCCAAGCGGCAGGGGTGGATCAGCCCCAGCATTTT.

V and J are TRBV2 and TRBJ2-1, with D possibly being TRBD2 (6 bases). Trimming took 5 bases from V and 1 from J, leaving 21 bases between them. CDR3 length equals 18 residues. Germline lookup yields CDR1 SNHLY and CDR2 FYNNEI. This chain's CDR3 is CASSPRAVTRGSYNEQFF. CDR3 sequence (DNA): TGTGCCAGCAGTCCTCGCGCCGTGACTAGAGGGTCCTACAATGAGCAGTTCTTC.

The V call is TRBV10-3, the J call TRBJ2-7; 8 bases line up with TRBD1. V was pared by 0 bases and J by 0 bases, with 1 base of the junction left unmatched. The CDR3 loop spans 15 amino acids. Germline V gene data show CDR1 as ENHRY and CDR2 as SYGVKD. CDR3 sequence reads: CAISESTGGSYEQYF. The CDR3 nucleotides read TGTGCCATCAGTGAGTCAACAGGGGGCTCCTACGAGCAGTACTTC.

The chain joins TRBV19 to TRBJ1-6, with TRBD1 identical over 8 bases. V was pared by 3 bases and J by 10 bases, with 14 bases of the junction left unmatched. Germline CDR1 reads LNHDA; CDR2 reads SQIVND (reference sequence). This CDR3 region has 17 residues. The CDR3 is CASSIAYETGDGSPLHF. CDR3 nucleotide sequence: TGTGCCAGTAGTATCGCATACGAGACAGGGGACGGATCACCCCTCCACTTT.

This sequence joins TRBV19 and TRBJ1-1; 9 bases agree with TRBD1. Germline values: CDR1 LNHDA, CDR2 SQIVND (reference sequence). This CDR3 has 18 amino acids. The junction had 17 bases not matched to a gene; V was cut back by 6 bases and J by 3 bases. The CDR3 bases are TGTGCCAGTAGGCCCCCCGGGACAGGGTCGCGGAAACACACTGAAGCTTTCTTT. This encodes CASRPPGTGSRKHTEAFF.